Below, one T cell receptor (beta chain) is given with its context. Germline values: CDR1 SGHRS, CDR2 YFSETQ. The CDR3 contains 15 residues. V lost 0 bases to trimming and J lost 17 bases, with 23 bases between them. The entry originates in a study of shared clonotypes between healthy human individuals. Sequencing used immunoSEQ multiplex PCR; TCRdb keeps in-frame clones, though not all of them. The sample has around 980,000 clones; around 78% are singletons. From CD4+ cells came CD45RA+ naive and CD45RA-negative memory subsets. The clonotype was recovered from a man in his late teens or twenties in good health. Some clones in this sample may be carry-over from other donors' samples. The J gene is TRBJ2-2, the V gene TRBV5-1; D possibly corresponds to TRBD1 (6 bases). The sample comprised memory CD4+ T cells from PBMCs. Subset meaning: CD45RA-negative fraction. DNA for the CDR3: TGCGCCAGCAGCTTGGCCCCAGGGGCTGACGGTTTAGGATTTTTT. Residues: CASSLAPGADGLGFF.